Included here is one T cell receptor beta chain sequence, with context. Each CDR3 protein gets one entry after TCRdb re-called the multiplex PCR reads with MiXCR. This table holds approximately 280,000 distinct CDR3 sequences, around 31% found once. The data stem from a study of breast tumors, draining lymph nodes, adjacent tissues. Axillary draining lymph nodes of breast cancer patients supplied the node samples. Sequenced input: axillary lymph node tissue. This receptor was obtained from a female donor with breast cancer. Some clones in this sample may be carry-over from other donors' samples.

The CDR3 region has the DNA TGTGCCAGCAGTCTCGTCGGACTAGCGGCAACAGATACGCAGTATTTT. Translating gives CASSLVGLAATDTQYF. V gene TRBV6-6 combines with J gene TRBJ2-3, with 10 positions matching TRBD2. After removal of 5 bases from V and 3 bases from J, the junction contained 8 bases not matched to a gene. The CDR3 spans 16 residues. CDR1 MNHNY and CDR2 SVGAGI come from the germline V gene (reference sequence).